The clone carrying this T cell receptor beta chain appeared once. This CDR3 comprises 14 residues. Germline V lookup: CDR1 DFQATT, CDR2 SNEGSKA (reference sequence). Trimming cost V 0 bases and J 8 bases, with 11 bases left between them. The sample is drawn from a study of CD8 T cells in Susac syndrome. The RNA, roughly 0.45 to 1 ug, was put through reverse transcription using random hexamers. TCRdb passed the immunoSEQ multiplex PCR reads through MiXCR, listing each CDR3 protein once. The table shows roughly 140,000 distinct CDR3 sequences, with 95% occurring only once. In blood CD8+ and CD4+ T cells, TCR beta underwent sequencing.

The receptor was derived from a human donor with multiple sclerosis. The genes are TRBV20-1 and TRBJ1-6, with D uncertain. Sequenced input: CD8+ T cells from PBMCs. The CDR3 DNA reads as TGCAGTGCTAGAGAAAAGCGGGCGTATTCACCCCTCCACTTT. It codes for CSAREKRAYSPLHF.